The 12 T cell receptor beta chains below were found in one sample sequenced in a study of CD8 T cell repertoires and HIV-1 epitope variants. TCRdb keeps only in-frame clones here, not all; method: immunoSEQ multiplex PCR. This sample yields about 90,000 clones, of which roughly 80% are seen a single time; roughly 24% belongs to the top ten. The sequenced material came from uncultured baseline CD8+ T cells from peripheral blood mononuclear cells (PBMCs). These receptors all come from a male donor with HIV.

The CDR3 here is CASSLAPAGEQFF. The CDR3 DNA reads TGTGCCAGCAGCTTGGCCCCGGCGGGTGAGCAGTTCTTC. The rearrangement uses TRBV5-6 and TRBJ2-1; possible D gene TRBD2, 5 bases. Germline lookup yields CDR1 SGHDT and CDR2 YYEEEE. The CDR3 length is 13 residues. The V gene lost 0 bases and the J gene lost 9 bases, with 10 bases spanning the gap.

This sequence joins TRBV28 and TRBJ1-2, with TRBD1 matching 7 bases. Trimming removed 8 bases from V and 0 bases from J; junction bases left unmatched: 9. The CDR3 consists of 15 residues. The germline V gene encodes CDR1 MDHEN and CDR2 SYDVKM. The CDR3 DNA reads as TGTGCCAGCGGCGGGGGAGGGGGCCCTAACTATGGCTACACCTTC. Translation: CASGGGGGPNYGYTF.

This chain links TRBV6-1 with TRBJ2-1, with D hard to call. Germline CDR1 is MNHNS and CDR2 is SASEGT. The CDR3 spans 12 residues. V was shortened by 0 bases and J by 10 bases, with 7 bases between the two germline ends. DNA for the CDR3: TGTGCCAGCAGTGAAGCATTGGACGAGCAGTTCTTC. Its protein is CASSEALDEQFF.

The V call is TRBV18, the J call TRBJ2-5; 8 bases fit TRBD2. With V trimmed by 3 bases and J by 5 bases, 11 bases remained unmatched. The CDR3 is 16 amino acids. Per the germline V gene, CDR1 is KGHSH and CDR2 is LQKENI. DNA of the CDR3: TGTGCCAGCTCACCGTGGGCGGGAGGACGTTGGGAGACCCAGTACTTC. Protein product: CASSPWAGGRWETQYF.

The V gene is TRBV7-2, the J gene TRBJ2-7; 10 nucleotides agree with TRBD2. The germline V gene encodes CDR1 SGHTA and CDR2 FQGNSA. V shed 5 bases, J shed 5 bases, and the junction held 9 bases outside the gene matches. The CDR3 sequence is 15 residues long. The CDR3 here is CASSRSSGSINEQYF. In DNA form, the CDR3 reads TGTGCCAGCAGCCGATCTAGCGGGAGTATCAACGAGCAGTACTTC.

This sequence joins TRBV7-8 and TRBJ2-7, with 7 nucleotides matching TRBD1. V was pared by 4 bases and J by 2 bases, with 8 bases of the junction left unmatched. In germline, CDR1 is SGHVS, CDR2 FQNEAQ. The CDR3 runs to 15 residues. The CDR3 loop is CASSSQGTIPYEQYF. The CDR3 nucleotides are TGTGCCAGCAGCTCACAGGGGACCATACCCTACGAGCAGTACTTC.

Here the CDR3 DNA reads TGTGCCAGCTCACAAGGGTCTGAAGCTTTCTTT. Translated: CASSQGSEAFF. The chain employs TRBV18 and TRBJ1-1; D gene unclear. Trimming cost V 4 bases and J 6 bases, with 6 bases left between them. Germline V gene lookup returns CDR1 KGHSH and CDR2 LQKENI. The CDR3 loop spans 11 amino acids.

This clone was observed once. This chain links TRBV5-1 with TRBJ2-6; D not resolved. The V end was cut by 4 bases, the J end by 0 bases, with 11 bases between. The CDR3 spans 16 residues. CDR1 SGHRS and CDR2 YFSETQ come from the germline V gene. The CDR3 sequence is CASSPAPSSGANVLTF. DNA of the CDR3: TGCGCCAGCAGCCCAGCCCCCAGCTCTGGGGCCAACGTCCTGACTTTC.

The gene calls are TRBV9 and TRBJ2-5, with D unclear. Trimming shortened V by 3 bases and J by 4 bases, and 13 bases separated the two germline ends. Per the germline V gene, CDR1 is SGDLS and CDR2 is YYNGEE. There are 14 residues in the CDR3. Here the CDR3 reads CASSARSWGETQYF. CDR3 DNA: TGTGCCAGCAGCGCGAGATCCTGGGGAGAGACCCAGTACTTC.

The J gene is TRBJ1-1, the V gene TRBV7-9; D perhaps matches TRBD1 (5 bases). Trimming pared 3 bases from V and 2 bases from J, leaving 10 bases between. The CDR3 length is 14 residues. In germline, CDR1 is SEHNR, CDR2 FQNEAQ (reference sequence). CDR3 sequence (DNA): TGTGCCAGCAGCTTCTGGGGCGTTAACACTGAAGCTTTCTTT. Translation: CASSFWGVNTEAFF.

This clone appeared a few times. The rearrangement joins TRBV9 to TRBJ1-4; weak D call: TRBD1 (6 bases). Germline V gene lookup returns CDR1 SGDLS and CDR2 YYNGEE. With 1 base removed from V and 8 bases from J, the gap between germline ends came to 15 bases. The CDR3 is made up of 15 amino acids. CDR3 loop: CASSVRTGPGEKLFF. The CDR3 nucleotides read TGTGCCAGCAGCGTAAGAACAGGGCCTGGGGAAAAACTGTTTTTT.

The chain joins TRBV13 to TRBJ2-3; D uncertain. The CDR3 loop spans 15 amino acids. Germline lookup yields CDR1 PRHDT and CDR2 FYEKMQ (reference sequence). Trimming removed 0 bases from V and 2 bases from J, with 9 bases in between. CDR3 in amino acids: CASSLGAFTTDTQYF. Written as DNA, the CDR3 is TGTGCCAGCAGCTTAGGGGCCTTTACCACAGATACGCAGTATTTT.